A single sample is the source of the 9 T cell receptor beta chains below, sequenced in a study of blood T cell repertoires in COVID-19. Produced via immunoSEQ multiplex PCR; TCRdb's table is partial and in-frame only. The table records about 210,000 clones, 75% to 85% of them present only once. Sequenced input: peripheral blood. These receptors were taken from a man aged 55 to 70 with acute or convalescent COVID-19.

This chain joins TRBV7-3 and TRBJ2-1, with D possibly TRBD2 on 6 matching bases. This CDR3 region has 12 residues. CDR1 and CDR2 from the germline V gene are SGHTA and FQGTGA. Trimming removed 4 bases at V and 8 bases at J, with 9 bases between. CDR3 sequence: CASSSAGHEQFF. Here the CDR3 DNA reads TGTGCCAGCAGCTCGGCGGGGCATGAGCAGTTCTTC.

As to this clone: Germline and junction disagree at one end, which may indicate a read error. V is TRBV6-1 and J is TRBJ2-5; the D gene is possibly TRBD2 (6 bases). CDR3 length: 14 amino acids. Germline CDR1 reads MNHNS; CDR2 reads SASEGT. CDR3 bases: TGTGCCAGCAGTGAATCCGGAGGGGCTAGCTCCCCACACTTC. It is translated as CASSESGGASSPHF.

V gene TRBV6-6 combines with J gene TRBJ1-3; D unclear. V was shortened by 7 bases and J by 2 bases, with 18 bases between the two germline ends. Germline assignment: CDR1 MNHNY and CDR2 SVGAGI (reference sequence). The CDR3 sequence is 16 residues long. Here the CDR3 DNA reads TGTGCCAGCACCACCCTCGGGGAATCTGCTGGAAACACCATATATTTT. Its translation: CASTTLGESAGNTIYF.

This chain joins TRBV9 and TRBJ1-4; 8 bases line up with TRBD1. The length of the CDR3 is 15 residues. CDR1 is SGDLS, CDR2 YYNGEE, per germline. After removal of 3 bases from V and 8 bases from J, the junction contained 9 bases not matched to a gene. CDR3 residues: CASSAMDREVEKLFF. CDR3 bases: TGTGCCAGCAGCGCCATGGACAGGGAGGTGGAAAAACTGTTTTTT. The full variable domain, in which reference TRBV9 and TRBJ1-4 provide the parts outside the CDR3, is DSGVTQTPKHLITATGQRVTLRCSPRSGDLSVYWYQQSLDQGLQFLIQYYNGEERAKGNILERFSAQQFPDLHSELNLSSLELGDSALYFCASSAMDREVEKLFFGSGTQLSVL.

This chain links TRBV9 with TRBJ1-4; tentatively, D is TRBD1 (5 bases). Germline CDR1 reads SGDLS; CDR2 reads YYNGEE. This CDR3 spans 16 amino acids. The germline V and J ends were trimmed by 4 bases and 8 bases, with 21 bases remaining between them. The CDR3 region is CASSLQTGRVKEKLFF. In nucleotides, the CDR3 is TGTGCCAGCAGCCTTCAAACGGGCAGGGTTAAGGAAAAACTGTTTTTT.

This clone was counted a single time. CDR3 loop: CSVVRVGEQYF. CDR3 DNA sequence: TGCAGCGTTGTGAGGGTAGGTGAGCAGTACTTC. The V and J genes are TRBV29-1 and TRBJ2-7; perhaps TRBD2 as D (5 bases). The germline V and J ends were trimmed by 4 bases and 7 bases, with 11 bases remaining between them. The CDR3 runs to 11 residues. Germline lookup yields CDR1 SQVTM and CDR2 ANQGSEA.

The chain couples TRBV27 to TRBJ2-7, with D tentatively TRBD1 (6 bases). CDR3 length: 13 amino acids. Germline V gene data show CDR1 as MNHEY and CDR2 as SMNVEV (reference sequence). Trimming cost V 4 bases and J 3 bases, with 10 bases left between them. The CDR3 is CASSSIQGYEQYF. CDR3 DNA: TGTGCCAGCAGTTCGATACAGGGCTACGAGCAGTACTTC.

V gene TRBV6-4 combines with J gene TRBJ2-1; no firm D call. The germline V and J ends were trimmed by 0 bases and 12 bases, with 9 bases remaining between them. The CDR3 covers 12 residues. Germline V gives CDR1 MRHNA, CDR2 SNTAGT. CDR3: CASSDSSRRQFF. The CDR3 DNA is TGTGCCAGCAGTGACTCCTCGAGGAGGCAGTTCTTC.

The CDR3 coding sequence is TGTGCCAGCAATTTGAATTCGGGTGGAAATGAAGCTTTCTTT. Residues: CASNLNSGGNEAFF. V is TRBV2 and J is TRBJ1-1, with D unclear. This CDR3 has 14 amino acids. Germline V lookup: CDR1 SNHLY, CDR2 FYNNEI. V gave up 7 bases and J gave up 7 bases, with 19 bases separating them.